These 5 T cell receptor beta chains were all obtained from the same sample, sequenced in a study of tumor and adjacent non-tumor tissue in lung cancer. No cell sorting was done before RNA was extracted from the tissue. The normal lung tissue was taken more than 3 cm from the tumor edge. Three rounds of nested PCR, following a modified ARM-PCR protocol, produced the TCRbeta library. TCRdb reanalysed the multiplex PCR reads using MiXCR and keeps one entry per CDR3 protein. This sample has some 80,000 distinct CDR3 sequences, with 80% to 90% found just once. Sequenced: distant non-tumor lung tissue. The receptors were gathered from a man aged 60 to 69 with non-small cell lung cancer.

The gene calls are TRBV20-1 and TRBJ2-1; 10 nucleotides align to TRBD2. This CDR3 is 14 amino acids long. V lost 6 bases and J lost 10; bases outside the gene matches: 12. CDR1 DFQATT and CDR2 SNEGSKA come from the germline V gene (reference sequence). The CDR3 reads CSASQASGSDEQFF. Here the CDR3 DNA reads TGCAGTGCCTCGCAGGCTAGCGGGAGCGACGAGCAGTTCTTC.

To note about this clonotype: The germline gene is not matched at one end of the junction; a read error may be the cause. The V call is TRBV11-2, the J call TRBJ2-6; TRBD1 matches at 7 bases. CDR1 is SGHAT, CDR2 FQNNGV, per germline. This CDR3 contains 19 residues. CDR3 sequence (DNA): TGTGTCAGCAGCTTAGTTCCAAAGGACAGGCCCTCCGGGGCCAAAGTCCTGACTTTC. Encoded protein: CVSSLVPKDRPSGAKVLTF. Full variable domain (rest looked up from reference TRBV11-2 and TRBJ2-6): EAGVAQSPRYKIIEKRQSVAFWCNPISGHATLYWYQQILGQGPKLLIQFQNNGVVDDSQLPKDRFSAERLKGVDSTLKIQPAKLEDSAVYLCVSSLVPKDRPSGAKVLTFGAGSRLTVL.

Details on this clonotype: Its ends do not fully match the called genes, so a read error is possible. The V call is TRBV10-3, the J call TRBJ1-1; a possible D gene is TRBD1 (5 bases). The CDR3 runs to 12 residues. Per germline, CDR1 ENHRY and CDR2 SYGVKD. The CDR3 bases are TGTGCCATCAGTGAGCCGGGGACTGAGGCTTTATTT. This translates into CAISEPGTEALF.

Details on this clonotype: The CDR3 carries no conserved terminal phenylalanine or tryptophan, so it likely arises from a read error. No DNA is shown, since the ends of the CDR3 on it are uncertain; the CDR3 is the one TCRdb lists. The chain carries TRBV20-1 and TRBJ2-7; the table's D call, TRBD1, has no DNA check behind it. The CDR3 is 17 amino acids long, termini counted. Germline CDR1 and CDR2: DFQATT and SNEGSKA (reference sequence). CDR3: CSARDLRGQGAPHEQYY.

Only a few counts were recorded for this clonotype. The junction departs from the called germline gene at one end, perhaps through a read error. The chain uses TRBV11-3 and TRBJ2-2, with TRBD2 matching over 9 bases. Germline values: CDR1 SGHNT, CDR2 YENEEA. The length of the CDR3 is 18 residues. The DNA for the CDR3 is TGTGCCAGCAGCTCCCGGGGAGCGGGGGGTTACAAAGCCAGGGAGCTCTTTTTT. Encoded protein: CASSSRGAGGYKARELFF.